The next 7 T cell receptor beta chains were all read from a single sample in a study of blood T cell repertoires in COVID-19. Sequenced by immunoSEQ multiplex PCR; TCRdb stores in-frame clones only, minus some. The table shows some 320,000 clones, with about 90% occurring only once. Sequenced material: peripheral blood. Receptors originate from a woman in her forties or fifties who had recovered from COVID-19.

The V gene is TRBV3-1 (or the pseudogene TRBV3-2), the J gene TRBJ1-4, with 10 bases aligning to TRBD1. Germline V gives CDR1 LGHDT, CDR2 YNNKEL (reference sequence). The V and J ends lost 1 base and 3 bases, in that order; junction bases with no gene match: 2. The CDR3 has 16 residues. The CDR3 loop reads CASSQGTGGSNEKLFF. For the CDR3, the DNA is TGTGCCAGCAGCCAAGGGACAGGGGGGTCTAATGAAAAACTGTTTTTT.

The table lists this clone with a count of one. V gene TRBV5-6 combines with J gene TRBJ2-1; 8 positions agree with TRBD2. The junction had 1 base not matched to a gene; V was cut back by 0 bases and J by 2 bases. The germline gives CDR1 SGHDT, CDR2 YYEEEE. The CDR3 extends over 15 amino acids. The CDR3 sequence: CASSLEAGAYNEQFF. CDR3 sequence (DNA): TGTGCCAGCAGCTTGGAAGCGGGAGCCTACAATGAGCAGTTCTTC.

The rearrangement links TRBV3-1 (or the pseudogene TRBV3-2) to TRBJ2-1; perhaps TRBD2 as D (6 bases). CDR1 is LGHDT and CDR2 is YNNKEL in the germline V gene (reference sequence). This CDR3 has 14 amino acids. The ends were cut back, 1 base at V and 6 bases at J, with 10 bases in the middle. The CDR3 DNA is TGTGCCAGCAGCCAAGCCCTAGCGAGCAATGAGCAGTTCTTC. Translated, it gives CASSQALASNEQFF.

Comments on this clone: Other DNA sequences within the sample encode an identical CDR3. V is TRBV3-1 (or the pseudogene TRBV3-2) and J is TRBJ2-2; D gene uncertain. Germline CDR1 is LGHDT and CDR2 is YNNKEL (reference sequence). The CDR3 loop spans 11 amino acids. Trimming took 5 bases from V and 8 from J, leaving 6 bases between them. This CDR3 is CASSSPGELFF. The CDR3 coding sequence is TGTGCCAGCAGCTCTCCGGGGGAGCTGTTTTTT.

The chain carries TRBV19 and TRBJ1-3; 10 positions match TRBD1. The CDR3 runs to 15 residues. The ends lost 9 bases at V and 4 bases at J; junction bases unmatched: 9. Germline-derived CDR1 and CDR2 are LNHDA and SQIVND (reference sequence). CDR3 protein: CASLNDRGPGNTIYF. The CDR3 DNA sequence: TGTGCCAGCCTCAACGACAGGGGGCCCGGAAACACCATATATTTT.

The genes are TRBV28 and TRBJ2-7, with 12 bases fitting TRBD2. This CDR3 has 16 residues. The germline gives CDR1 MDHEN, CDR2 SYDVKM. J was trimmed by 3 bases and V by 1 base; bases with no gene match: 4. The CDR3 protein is CASSLSTSGSYYEQYF. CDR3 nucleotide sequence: TGTGCCAGCAGTTTATCGACTAGCGGGAGTTACTACGAGCAGTACTTC.

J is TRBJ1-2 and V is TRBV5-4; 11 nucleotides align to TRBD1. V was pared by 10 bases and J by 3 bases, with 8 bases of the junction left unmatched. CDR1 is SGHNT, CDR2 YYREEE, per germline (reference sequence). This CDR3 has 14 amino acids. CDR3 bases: TGTGCCTGCTCTATGGGACAGGGGGACTATGGCTACACCTTC. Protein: CACSMGQGDYGYTF.